This TCR beta chain was retrieved from a study of CD8 T cells in Susac syndrome (dated by TCRdb to between 2017 and 2020). With respect to the entire study: Of the Susac syndrome patients who were sequenced, under 10 were in clinical remission while roughly six had clinically active disease. Repertoire sequencing was used to test whether CD8+ T cell activation and differentiation in Susac syndrome was antigen driven. At the time of blood withdrawal, Susac syndrome patients were either therapy-naive, taking corticosteroids (with some also receiving IVIg), or on IVIg alone. The paper's findings and limits, for the study overall: The CD4+ T cell repertoire of patients with Susac syndrome showed no detectable clonal expansion. The study acknowledged that relatively few individuals were included in the TCR sequencing and HLA analysis.

RNA was extracted with the RNeasy kit and 0.5 to 1 ug was reverse transcribed using random hexamers. The immunoSEQ multiplex PCR assay, which covers 54 Vbeta and 13 Jbeta segments, was used to amplify TCR beta CDR3 regions. PCR amplification bias was corrected using a synthetic template baseline for primer optimization and computational correction. The paper's processing steps were these. Reads were assigned to V, D and J genes according to IMGT and analyzed in immunoSEQ Analyzer, with only productive sequences retained. Clonality was computed as one minus Shannon entropy normalized by log2 of the number of productive unique sequences. For each patient and control, public and private clones were evaluated within the 100 most prevalent clones. Clones were defined as Susac-specific when absent from the healthy and MS cohorts, from about a thousand published viral clones and from other ImmuneACCESS disease sequences. TCRdb passed the public sequencing reads through fastp at Q25 and MiXCR, retaining productive beta sequences. Rows merge per CDR3 protein into single entries with the most common DNA and genes. None of the V and J calls come from the authors' own analysis; TCRdb made them. In all, the sample holds some 240,000 distinct CDR3 sequences, and about 96% of those were seen once. The ten largest make up approximately 0.094% of the sample.

Peripheral blood CD8+ and CD4+ T cells from healthy donors, Susac syndrome patients and multiple sclerosis patients were profiled by high-throughput TCR beta sequencing. Susac syndrome patients met recently defined diagnostic criteria for definite or probable disease. Bulk CD8+ and CD4+ T cells were purified by magnetic negative isolation, whereas CD8+ TEMRA cells were enriched by FACS. Blood was drawn into EDTA tubes, processed within 24 hours, and PBMCs were isolated by density gradient centrifugation. PBMCs destined for TCR sequencing were cryopreserved in liquid nitrogen and later thawed in a 37 °C water bath. The sorted or isolated CD4+, CD8+ and CD8+ TEMRA cells had a purity of 90% or higher. Notes on this clonotype: No cognate antigen has been identified for it. The record has no base qualities; no much larger clone is one base away.

The sequenced sample consisted of CD4+ T cells from PBMCs. The sequence was obtained from a human donor with Susac syndrome.

CDR3 sequence: CASSQGMQGVTEAFF. The nucleotide sequence is TGTGCCAGCAGCCAAGGGATGCAGGGCGTCACTGAAGCTTTCTTT. The receptor chain draws on TRBV4-2 and TRBJ1-1, with TRBD1 perhaps the D gene, on 5 matching bases. From the cysteine through the phenylalanine, the CDR3 covers 15 amino acids. Just CDR3 DNA is preserved here, 45 bases in frame from base 1. V is reduced by 1 base and J by 4 bases, leaving a spacing of 13 bases between them. CDR1 and CDR2 were assigned from the germline V gene as LGHNA and YNFKEQ.